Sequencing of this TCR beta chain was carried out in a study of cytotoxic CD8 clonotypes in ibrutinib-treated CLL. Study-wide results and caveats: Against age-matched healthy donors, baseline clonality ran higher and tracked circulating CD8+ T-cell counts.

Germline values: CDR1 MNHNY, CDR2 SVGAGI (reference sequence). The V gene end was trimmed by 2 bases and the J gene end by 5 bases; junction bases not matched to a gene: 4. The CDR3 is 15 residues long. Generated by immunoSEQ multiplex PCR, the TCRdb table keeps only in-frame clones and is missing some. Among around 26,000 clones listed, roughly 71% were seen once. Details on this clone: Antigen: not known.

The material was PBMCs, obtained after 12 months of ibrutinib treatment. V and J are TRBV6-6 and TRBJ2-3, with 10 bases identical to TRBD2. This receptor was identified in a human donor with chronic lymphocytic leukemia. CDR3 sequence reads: CASSYPWTSGDTQYF. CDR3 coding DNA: TGTGCCAGCAGTTACCCTTGGACTAGCGGAGATACGCAGTATTTT.